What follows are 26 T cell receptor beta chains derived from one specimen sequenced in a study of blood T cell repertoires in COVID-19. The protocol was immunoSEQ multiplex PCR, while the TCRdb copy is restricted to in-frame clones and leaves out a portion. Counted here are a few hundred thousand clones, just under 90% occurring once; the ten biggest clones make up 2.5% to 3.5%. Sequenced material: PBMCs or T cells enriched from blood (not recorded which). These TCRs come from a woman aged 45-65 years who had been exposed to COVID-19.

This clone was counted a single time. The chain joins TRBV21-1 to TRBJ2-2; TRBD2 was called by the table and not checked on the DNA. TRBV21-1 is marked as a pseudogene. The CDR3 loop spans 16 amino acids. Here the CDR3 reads CASSKYLVPNTGELFF. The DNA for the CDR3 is TGTGCCAGCAGCAAATACTTGGTGCCCAACACCGGGGAGCTGTTTTTT.

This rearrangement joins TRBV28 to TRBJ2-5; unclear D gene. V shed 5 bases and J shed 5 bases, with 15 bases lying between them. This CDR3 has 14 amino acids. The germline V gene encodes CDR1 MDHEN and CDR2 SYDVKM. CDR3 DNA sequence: TGTGCCAGCAGTCCGCCCAGTGATTTGGAGACCCAGTACTTC. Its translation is CASSPPSDLETQYF.

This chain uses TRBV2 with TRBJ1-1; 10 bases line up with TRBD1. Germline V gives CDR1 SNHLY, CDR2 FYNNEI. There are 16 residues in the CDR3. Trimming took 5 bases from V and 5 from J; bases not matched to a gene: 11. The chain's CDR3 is CASSHPRGQGITEAFF. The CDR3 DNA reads TGTGCCAGCAGTCACCCCAGGGGACAGGGGATTACTGAAGCTTTCTTT.

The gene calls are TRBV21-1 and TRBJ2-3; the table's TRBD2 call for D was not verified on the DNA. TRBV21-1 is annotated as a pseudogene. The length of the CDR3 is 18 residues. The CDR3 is CASSFGVSSGGRGDTQYF. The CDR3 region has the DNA TGTGCCAGCAGCTTCGGGGTGAGTAGCGGGGGCCGGGGAGATACGCAGTATTTT.

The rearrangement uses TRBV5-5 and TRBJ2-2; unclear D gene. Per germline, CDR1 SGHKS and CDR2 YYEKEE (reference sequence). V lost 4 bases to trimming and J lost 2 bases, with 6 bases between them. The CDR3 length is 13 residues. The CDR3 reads CASSTVNTGELFF. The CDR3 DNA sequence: TGTGCCAGCAGCACAGTCAACACCGGGGAGCTGTTTTTT.

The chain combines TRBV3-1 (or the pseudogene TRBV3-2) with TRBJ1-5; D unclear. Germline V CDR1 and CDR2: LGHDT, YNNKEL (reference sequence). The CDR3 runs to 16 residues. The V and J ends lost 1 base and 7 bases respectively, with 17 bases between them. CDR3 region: CASSQASGPPYQPQHF. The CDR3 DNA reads TGTGCCAGCAGCCAAGCTTCTGGGCCCCCTTACCAGCCCCAGCATTTT.

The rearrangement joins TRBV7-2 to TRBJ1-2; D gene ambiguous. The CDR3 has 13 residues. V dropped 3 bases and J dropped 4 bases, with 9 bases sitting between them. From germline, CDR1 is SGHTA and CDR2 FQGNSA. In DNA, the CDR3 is TGTGCCAGCAGCTTCGGGGTCTTCTATGGCTACACCTTC. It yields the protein CASSFGVFYGYTF.

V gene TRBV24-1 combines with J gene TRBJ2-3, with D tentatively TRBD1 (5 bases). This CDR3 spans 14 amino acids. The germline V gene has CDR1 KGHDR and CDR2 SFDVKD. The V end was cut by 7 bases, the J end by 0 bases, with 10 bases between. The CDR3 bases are TGTGCCACCAGCAAAAGGGGTAGCACAGATACGCAGTATTTT. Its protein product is CATSKRGSTDTQYF.

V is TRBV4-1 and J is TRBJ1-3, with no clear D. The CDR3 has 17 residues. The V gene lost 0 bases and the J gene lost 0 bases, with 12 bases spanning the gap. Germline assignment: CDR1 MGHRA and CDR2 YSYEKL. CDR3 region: CASSQDPPGASGNTIYF. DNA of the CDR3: TGCGCCAGCAGCCAAGACCCTCCAGGCGCCTCTGGAAACACCATATATTTT.

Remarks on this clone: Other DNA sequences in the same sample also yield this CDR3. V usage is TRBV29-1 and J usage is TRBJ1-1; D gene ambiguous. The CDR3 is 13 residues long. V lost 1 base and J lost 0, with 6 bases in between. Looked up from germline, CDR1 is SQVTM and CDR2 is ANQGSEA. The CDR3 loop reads CSVEGRLNTEAFF. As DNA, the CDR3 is TGCAGCGTTGAAGGCAGGTTGAACACTGAAGCTTTCTTT.

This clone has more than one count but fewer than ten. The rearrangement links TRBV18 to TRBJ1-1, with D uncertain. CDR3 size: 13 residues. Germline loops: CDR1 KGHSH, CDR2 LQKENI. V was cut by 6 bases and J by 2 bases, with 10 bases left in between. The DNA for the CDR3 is TGTGCCAGCTCGTCAACAGCAAACACTGAAGCTTTCTTT. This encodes CASSSTANTEAFF.

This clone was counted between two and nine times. CDR3 nucleotide sequence: TGTGCCAGCAGCCCCTCCCCCAGTAACACCATATATTTT. As protein: CASSPSPSNTIYF. The chain joins TRBV5-6 to TRBJ1-3; D ambiguous. The CDR3 contains 13 residues. The V gene's germline CDR1 is SGHDT and CDR2 YYEEEE. V dropped 4 bases and J dropped 7 bases, with 12 bases sitting between them.

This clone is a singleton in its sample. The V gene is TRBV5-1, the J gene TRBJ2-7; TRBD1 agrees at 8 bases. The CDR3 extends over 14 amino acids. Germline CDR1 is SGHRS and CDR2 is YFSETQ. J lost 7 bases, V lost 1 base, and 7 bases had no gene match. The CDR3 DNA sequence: TGCGCCAGCAGCTTGAACCAGGGGGCGCAAGAGCAGTACTTC. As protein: CASSLNQGAQEQYF.

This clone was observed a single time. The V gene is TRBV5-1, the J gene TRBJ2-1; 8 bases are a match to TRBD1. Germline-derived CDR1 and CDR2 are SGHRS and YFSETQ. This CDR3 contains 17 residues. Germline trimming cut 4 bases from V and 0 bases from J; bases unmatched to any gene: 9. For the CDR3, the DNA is TGCGCCAGCAGCCGTCAATGGGGGACAGGCTCCTACAATGAGCAGTTCTTC. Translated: CASSRQWGTGSYNEQFF.

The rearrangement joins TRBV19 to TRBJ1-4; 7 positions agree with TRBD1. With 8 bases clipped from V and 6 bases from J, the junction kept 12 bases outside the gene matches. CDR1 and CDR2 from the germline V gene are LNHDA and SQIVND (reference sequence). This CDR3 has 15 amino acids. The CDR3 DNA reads TGTGCCAGTCCTTCTACAGGGGATCCTCATGAAAAACTGTTTTTT. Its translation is CASPSTGDPHEKLFF.

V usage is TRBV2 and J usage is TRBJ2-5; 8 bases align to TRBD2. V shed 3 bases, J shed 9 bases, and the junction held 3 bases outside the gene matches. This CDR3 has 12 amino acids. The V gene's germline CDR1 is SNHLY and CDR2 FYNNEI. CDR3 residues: CASSESGRAQYF. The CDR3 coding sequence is TGTGCCAGCAGTGAGTCCGGGAGGGCCCAGTACTTC.

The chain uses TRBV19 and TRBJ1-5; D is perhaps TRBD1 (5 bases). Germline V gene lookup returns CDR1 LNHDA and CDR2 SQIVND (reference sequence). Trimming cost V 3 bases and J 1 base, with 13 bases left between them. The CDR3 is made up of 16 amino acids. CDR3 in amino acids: CASSIWGSDSNQPQHF. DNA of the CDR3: TGTGCCAGTAGTATTTGGGGCTCGGACAGCAATCAGCCCCAGCATTTT.

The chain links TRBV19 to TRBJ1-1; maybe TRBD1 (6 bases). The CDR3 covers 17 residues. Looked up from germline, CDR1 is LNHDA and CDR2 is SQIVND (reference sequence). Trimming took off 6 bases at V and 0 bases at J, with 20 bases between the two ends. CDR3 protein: CASRRPTGDGMNTEAFF. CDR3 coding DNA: TGTGCCAGTAGACGACCGACAGGAGACGGCATGAACACTGAAGCTTTCTTT.

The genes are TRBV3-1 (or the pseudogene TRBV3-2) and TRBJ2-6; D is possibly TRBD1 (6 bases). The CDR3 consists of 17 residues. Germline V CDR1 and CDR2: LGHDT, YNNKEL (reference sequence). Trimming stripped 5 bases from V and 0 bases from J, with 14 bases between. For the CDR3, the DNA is TGTGCCAGCAGCATCCGACAGGCCCTCTCTGGGGCCAACGTCCTGACTTTC. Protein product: CASSIRQALSGANVLTF.

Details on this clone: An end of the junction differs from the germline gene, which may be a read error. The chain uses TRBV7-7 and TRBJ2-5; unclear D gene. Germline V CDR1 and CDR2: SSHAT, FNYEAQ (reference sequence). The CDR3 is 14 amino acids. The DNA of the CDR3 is TGTGCTAGCAGCCCCGGTGTACAGCAAGAGACCCAGTACTTC. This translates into CASSPGVQQETQYF.

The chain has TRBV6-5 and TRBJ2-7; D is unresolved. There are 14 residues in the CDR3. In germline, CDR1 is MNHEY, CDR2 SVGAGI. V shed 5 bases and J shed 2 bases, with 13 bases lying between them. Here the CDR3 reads CASSTRHGTYEQYF. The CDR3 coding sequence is TGTGCCAGCAGTACTCGACACGGAACCTACGAGCAGTACTTC.

CDR3 residues: CASTGTANSPLHF. For the CDR3, the DNA is TGTGCCAGCACCGGGACAGCAAATTCACCCCTCCACTTT. The chain has TRBV28 and TRBJ1-6; 7 bases align to TRBD1. The CDR3 has 13 residues. Germline V CDR1 and CDR2: MDHEN, SYDVKM. V shed 7 bases, J shed 7 bases, and the junction held 4 bases outside the gene matches.

The chain's CDR3 is CASSLEPGMGYTF. CDR3 nucleotide sequence: TGTGCCAGCAGCTTAGAGCCAGGCATGGGCTACACCTTC. The genes are TRBV7-2 and TRBJ1-2, with D unclear. The CDR3 runs to 13 residues. V gave up 1 base and J gave up 8 bases, with 11 bases separating them. The germline V gene encodes CDR1 SGHTA and CDR2 FQGNSA.

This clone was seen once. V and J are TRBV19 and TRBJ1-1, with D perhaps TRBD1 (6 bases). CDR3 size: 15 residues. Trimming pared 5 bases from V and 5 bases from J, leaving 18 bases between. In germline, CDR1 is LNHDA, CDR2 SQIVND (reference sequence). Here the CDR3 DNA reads TGTGCCAGTAGTTCATACAGGGTAAGTGGAACTGAAGCTTTCTTT. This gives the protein CASSSYRVSGTEAFF.

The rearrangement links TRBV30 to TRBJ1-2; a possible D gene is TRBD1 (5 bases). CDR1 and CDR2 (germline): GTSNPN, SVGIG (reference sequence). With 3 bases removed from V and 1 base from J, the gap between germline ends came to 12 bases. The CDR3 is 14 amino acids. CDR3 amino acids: CAWRLLGVNYGYTF. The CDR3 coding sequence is TGTGCCTGGAGATTGTTAGGGGTTAACTATGGCTACACCTTC.

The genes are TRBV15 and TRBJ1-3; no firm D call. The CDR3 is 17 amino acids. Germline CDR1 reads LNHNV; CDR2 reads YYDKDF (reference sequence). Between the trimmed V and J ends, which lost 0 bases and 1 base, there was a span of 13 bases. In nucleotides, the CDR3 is TGTGCCACCAGCAGAGATTTTTCGCCGGGTTCTGGAAACACCATATATTTT. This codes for CATSRDFSPGSGNTIYF.